This T cell receptor beta chain derives from a study of identical twins (dated by TCRdb to the mid-2010s). Regarding the complete study: The study deep-sequenced TCR alpha and beta repertoires from monozygotic twins, unrelated adults of various ages and cord blood to test whether fetal clonotypes persist. To rule out contamination, the twin experiments were replicated at different times with different library preparation protocols.

Library creation used 5' RACE. The reads were generated on an Illumina HiSeq 2000. A universal primer binding site was added through template switching, and the final cDNA carried a unique molecular identifier so that TCR cDNA molecules could be counted accurately. Specific primers in the conserved constant-segment region were used to synthesize first-strand cDNA for the TCR alpha and beta chains. To control for contamination, each cDNA library was double barcoded with a SMART-Mk sample barcode plus Illumina barcodes. TruSeq adapter sequences, together with Illumina sample barcodes, were added in two successive PCR steps. Sequencing of the TCR alpha and beta cDNA libraries was done on the Illumina HiSeq platform using custom primers. The authors' analysis ran thus. MiGEC processed the raw reads to extract unique molecular identifiers, while MiXCR was used to determine the CDR3 positions. Recombination models were inferred per individual with the repgenHMM and IGoR tools using an EM algorithm. The tcR package in R was used for shared clonotype analysis, with sharing normalized by the product of cloneset sizes. Out-of-frame nonproductive sequences were analyzed to study raw recombination free of thymic and clonal selection effects. In-frame beta chains were kept once TCRdb had trimmed the public reads at Q25 with fastp and called clones with MiXCR. Each record represents a unique CDR3 protein, reported with the most common genes and DNA among its rows. TCRdb's processing, not the study's, gives the V and J calls here. In all, the sample holds a few hundred thousand distinct CDR3 sequences, and 9% of those were seen once. Of the sample, approximately 9.3% falls within the top ten clones.

Overall results and qualifications from the work: In beta out-of-frame sequences, excess twin sharing was weaker, because having fewer shared sequences lowered the signal-to-noise ratio. Because the same donors could not be followed over many years, the conclusions relied on cross-sectional statistical analysis. Compared with coincidental sharing between unrelated individuals, out-of-frame TCR alpha sequences shared between twins showed an excess of sequences with low generation probability. Fewer insertions were carried by abundant cord blood beta clonotypes, a similar but weaker trend appeared in young adult naive repertoires, and no such trend appeared in memory repertoires. Out-of-frame TCR alpha sharing in monozygotic twins was systematically underestimated by recombination models, whereas sharing between unrelated individuals was in agreement with the recombination models. Invariant T cells such as MAIT and iNKT could partly confound zero-insertion analyses, though diverse VJ usage argued against this for most clonotypes.

The CDR3 covers 15 residues, taking in both the cysteine and the phenylalanine. The kept DNA is CDR3 alone, 45 bases in frame from the first base. Reading the germline V gene (reference sequence) gives CDR1 MNHEY and CDR2 SMNVEV. Trimming removed 10 bases from V and 0 bases from J, leaving 13 bases between the germline ends. Worth noting for this clonotype: The clone's antigen remains unknown. Per-base quality was not reported, and no clone a single base away is much larger than it.

All donors were healthy Caucasians. The study also sequenced three unrelated non-twin adults: a male aged 18 to 30, a male aged 50 to 60 and a female aged 50 to 60. Miltenyi CD45RO+ enrichment and human naive T-cell isolation kits were used to isolate memory (CD45RO+) and naive T cells from PBMC. This TCR derives from a woman between 50 and 59 years old in good health. The chain was built from TRBV27 and TRBJ1-6, with the D segment identity uncertain. Input material: naive T cells sorted from blood. The cell subset or site label of this sample denotes: cells isolated with a human naive T-cell isolation kit. The bases read TGTGCCACCACAACCTCGAGCTCCTATAATTCACCCCTCCACTTT. This sequence encodes CATTTSSSYNSPLHF.